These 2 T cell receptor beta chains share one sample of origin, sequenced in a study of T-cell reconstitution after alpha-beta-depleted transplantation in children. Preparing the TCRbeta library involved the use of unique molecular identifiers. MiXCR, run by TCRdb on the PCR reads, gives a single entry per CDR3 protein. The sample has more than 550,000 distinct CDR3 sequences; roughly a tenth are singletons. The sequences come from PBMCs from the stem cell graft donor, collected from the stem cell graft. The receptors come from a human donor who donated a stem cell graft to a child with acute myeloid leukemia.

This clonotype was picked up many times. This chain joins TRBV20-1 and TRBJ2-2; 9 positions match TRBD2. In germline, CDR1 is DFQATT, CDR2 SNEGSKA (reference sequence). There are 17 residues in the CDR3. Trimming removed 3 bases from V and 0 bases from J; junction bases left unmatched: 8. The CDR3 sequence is CSASFIAGVSNTGELFF. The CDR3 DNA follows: TGCAGTGCTAGTTTTATAGCGGGAGTGTCGAACACCGGGGAGCTGTTTTTT.

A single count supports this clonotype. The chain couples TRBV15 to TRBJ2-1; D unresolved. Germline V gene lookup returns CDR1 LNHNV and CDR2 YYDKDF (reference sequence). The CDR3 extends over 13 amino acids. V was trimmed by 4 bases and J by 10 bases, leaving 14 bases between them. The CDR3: CATSISAPKEQFF. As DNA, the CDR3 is TGTGCCACCAGCATTTCAGCCCCTAAGGAGCAGTTCTTC.